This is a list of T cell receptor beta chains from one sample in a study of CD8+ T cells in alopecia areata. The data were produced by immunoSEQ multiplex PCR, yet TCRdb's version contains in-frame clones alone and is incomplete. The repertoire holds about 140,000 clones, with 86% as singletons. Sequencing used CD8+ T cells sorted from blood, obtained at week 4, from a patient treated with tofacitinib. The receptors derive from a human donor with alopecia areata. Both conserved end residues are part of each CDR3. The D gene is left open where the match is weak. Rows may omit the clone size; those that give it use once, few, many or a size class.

cdr3_aa: CASSEKRVGTEAFF; cdr3_nt: TGTGCCAGCAGTGAAAAGAGGGTTGGCACTGAAGCTTTCTTT; clone_size: -; d_call: -; j_call: TRBJ1-1; v_call: TRBV6-1
cdr3_aa: CASSDRGFSYNSPLHF; cdr3_nt: TGTGCCAGCAGTGACCGGGGATTCTCCTATAATTCACCCCTCCACTTT; clone_size: -; d_call: -; j_call: TRBJ1-6; v_call: TRBV6-1
cdr3_aa: CASSVGGLAGGPLHEQYF; cdr3_nt: TGTGCCAGCAGCGTGGGGGGACTAGCGGGAGGGCCGCTTCACGAGCAGTACTTC; clone_size: -; d_call: TRBD2; j_call: TRBJ2-7; v_call: TRBV9
cdr3_aa: CASSIGYFEAFF; cdr3_nt: TGTGCCAGTAGTATCGGGTATTTTGAAGCTTTCTTT; clone_size: -; d_call: -; j_call: TRBJ1-1; v_call: TRBV19
cdr3_aa: CAWELAGGSTDTQYF; cdr3_nt: TGTGCCTGGGAACTAGCGGGAGGAAGCACAGATACGCAGTATTTT; clone_size: -; d_call: TRBD2; j_call: TRBJ2-3; v_call: TRBV30
cdr3_aa: CASSLEGWDRGRKKISYEQYF; cdr3_nt: TGCGCCAGCAGCTTGGAAGGGTGGGACAGGGGACGTAAAAAGATCTCCTACGAGCAGTACTTC; clone_size: few; d_call: TRBD1; j_call: TRBJ2-7; v_call: TRBV5-1
cdr3_aa: CASAISSTDTQYF; cdr3_nt: TGTGCCAGCGCCATATCTAGCACAGATACGCAGTATTTT; clone_size: once; d_call: -; j_call: TRBJ2-3; v_call: TRBV18
cdr3_aa: CASSPWYSYEQYF; cdr3_nt: TGTGCCAGCTCACCCTGGTATTCCTACGAGCAGTACTTC; clone_size: -; d_call: -; j_call: TRBJ2-7; v_call: TRBV18
cdr3_aa: CASSLMRGAEQFF; cdr3_nt: TGTGCCAGCAGTTTGATGCGGGGCGCGGAGCAGTTCTTC; clone_size: -; d_call: -; j_call: TRBJ2-1; v_call: TRBV27
cdr3_aa: CSVEDRGQLGNTIYF; cdr3_nt: TGCAGCGTTGAAGACCGGGGACAGTTAGGAAACACCATATATTTT; clone_size: -; d_call: TRBD1; j_call: TRBJ1-3; v_call: TRBV29-1
cdr3_aa: CSVTGRSTSTDTQYF; cdr3_nt: TGCAGCGTCACGGGACGGTCTACTAGCACAGATACGCAGTATTTT; clone_size: -; d_call: -; j_call: TRBJ2-3; v_call: TRBV29-1
cdr3_aa: CASSEWTGELFF; cdr3_nt: TGTGCCAGCAGTGAATGGACCGGGGAGCTGTTTTTT; clone_size: -; d_call: -; j_call: TRBJ2-2; v_call: TRBV25-1
cdr3_aa: CASSQDPSGRAAYEQYF; cdr3_nt: TGCGCCAGCAGCCAAGACCCTAGCGGGAGGGCCGCCTACGAGCAGTACTTC; clone_size: -; d_call: TRBD2; j_call: TRBJ2-7; v_call: TRBV4-1
cdr3_aa: CASSQGVIYEQYF; cdr3_nt: TGTGCCAGCAGCCAAGGGGTAATCTACGAGCAGTACTTC; clone_size: -; d_call: -; j_call: TRBJ2-7; v_call: TRBV14
cdr3_aa: CASSAGPTPIQYF; cdr3_nt: TGTGCCAGCAGTGCCGGGCCCACGCCCATTCAGTACTTC; clone_size: -; d_call: -; j_call: TRBJ2-4; v_call: TRBV2